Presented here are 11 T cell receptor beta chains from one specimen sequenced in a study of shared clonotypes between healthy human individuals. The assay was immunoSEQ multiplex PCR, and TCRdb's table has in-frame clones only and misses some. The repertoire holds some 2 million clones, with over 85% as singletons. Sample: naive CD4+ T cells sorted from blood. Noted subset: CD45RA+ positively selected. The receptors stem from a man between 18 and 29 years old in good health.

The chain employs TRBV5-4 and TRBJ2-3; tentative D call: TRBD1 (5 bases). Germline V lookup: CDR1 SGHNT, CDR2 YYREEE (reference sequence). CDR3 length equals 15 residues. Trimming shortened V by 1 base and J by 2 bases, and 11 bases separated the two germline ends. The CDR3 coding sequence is TGTGCCAGCAGCTTGTCCCAGGGTTTCACAGATACGCAGTATTTT. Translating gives CASSLSQGFTDTQYF.

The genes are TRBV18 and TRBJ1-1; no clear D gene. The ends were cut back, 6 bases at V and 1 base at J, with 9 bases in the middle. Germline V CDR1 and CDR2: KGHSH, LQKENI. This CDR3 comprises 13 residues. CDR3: CASSESANTEAFF. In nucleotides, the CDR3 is TGTGCCAGCTCGGAGAGCGCGAACACTGAAGCTTTCTTT.

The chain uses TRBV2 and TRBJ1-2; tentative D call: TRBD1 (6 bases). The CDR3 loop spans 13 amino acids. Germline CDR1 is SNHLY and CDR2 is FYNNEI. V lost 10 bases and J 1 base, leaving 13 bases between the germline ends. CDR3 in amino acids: CATWRGNNYGYTF. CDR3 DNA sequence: TGTGCCACCTGGAGGGGGAATAACTATGGCTACACCTTC.

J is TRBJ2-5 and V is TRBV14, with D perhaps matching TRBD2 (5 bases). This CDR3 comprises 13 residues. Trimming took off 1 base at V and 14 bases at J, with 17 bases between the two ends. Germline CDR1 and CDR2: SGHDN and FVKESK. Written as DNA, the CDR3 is TGTGCCAGCAGCCAAGCTAGCCTTCCATCATTATACTTC. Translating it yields CASSQASLPSLYF.

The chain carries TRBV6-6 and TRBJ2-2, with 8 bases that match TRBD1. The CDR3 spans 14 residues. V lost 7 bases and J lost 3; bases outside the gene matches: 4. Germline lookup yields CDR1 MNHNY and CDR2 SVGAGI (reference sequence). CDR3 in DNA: TGTGCCAGCACCGAGACAGGGGACACCGGGGAGCTGTTTTTT. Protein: CASTETGDTGELFF.

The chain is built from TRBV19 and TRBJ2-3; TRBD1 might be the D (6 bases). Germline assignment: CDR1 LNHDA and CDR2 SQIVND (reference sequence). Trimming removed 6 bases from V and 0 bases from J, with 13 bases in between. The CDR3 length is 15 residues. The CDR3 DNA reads TGTGCCAGTAGCCGACAGGATTTTAGCACAGATACGCAGTATTTT. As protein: CASSRQDFSTDTQYF.

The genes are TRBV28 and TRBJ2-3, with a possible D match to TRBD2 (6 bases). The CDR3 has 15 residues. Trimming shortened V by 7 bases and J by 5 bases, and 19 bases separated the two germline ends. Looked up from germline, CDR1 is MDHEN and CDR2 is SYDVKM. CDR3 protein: CASTTSWGVVDTQYF. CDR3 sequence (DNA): TGTGCCAGCACCACTTCATGGGGGGTGGTAGATACGCAGTATTTT.

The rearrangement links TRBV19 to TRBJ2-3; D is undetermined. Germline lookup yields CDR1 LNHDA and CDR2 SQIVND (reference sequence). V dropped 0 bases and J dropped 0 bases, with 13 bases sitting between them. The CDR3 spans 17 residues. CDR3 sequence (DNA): TGTGCCAGTAGTATAGATAGAAAGGGCCCTAGCACAGATACGCAGTATTTT. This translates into CASSIDRKGPSTDTQYF.

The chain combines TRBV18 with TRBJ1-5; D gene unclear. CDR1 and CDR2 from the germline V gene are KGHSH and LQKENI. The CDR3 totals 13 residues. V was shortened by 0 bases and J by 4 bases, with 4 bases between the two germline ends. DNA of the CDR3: TGTGCCAGCTCACCACCGGCAAATCAGCCCCAGCATTTT. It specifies CASSPPANQPQHF.

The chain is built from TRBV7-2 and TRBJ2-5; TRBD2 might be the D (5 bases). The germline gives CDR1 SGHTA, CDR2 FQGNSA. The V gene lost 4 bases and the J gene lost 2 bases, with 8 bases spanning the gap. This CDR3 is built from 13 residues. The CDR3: CASSSRLQETQYF. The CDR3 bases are TGTGCCAGCAGCTCCAGACTACAAGAGACCCAGTACTTC.

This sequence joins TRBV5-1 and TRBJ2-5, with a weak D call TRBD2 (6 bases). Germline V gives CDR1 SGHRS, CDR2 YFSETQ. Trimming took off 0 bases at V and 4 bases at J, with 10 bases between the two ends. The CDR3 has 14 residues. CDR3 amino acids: CASSLEGRRETQYF. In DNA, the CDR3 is TGCGCCAGCAGCTTGGAGGGGAGGCGAGAGACCCAGTACTTC.